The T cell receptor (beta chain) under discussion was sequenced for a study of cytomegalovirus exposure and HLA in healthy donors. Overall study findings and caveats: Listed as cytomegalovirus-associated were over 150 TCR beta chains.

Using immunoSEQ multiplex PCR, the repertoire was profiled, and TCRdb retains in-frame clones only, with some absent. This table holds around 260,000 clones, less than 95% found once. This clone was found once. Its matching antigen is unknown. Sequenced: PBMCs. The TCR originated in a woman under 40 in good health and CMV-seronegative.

The CDR3 region has the DNA TGTGCCAGAAGCTTGCGGGGGGTCAGCACAGATACGCAGTATTTT. Translation gives CARSLRGVSTDTQYF. The chain employs TRBV5-3 and TRBJ2-3; the match to TRBD2 covers 7 bases. TRBV5-3 is marked as an open reading frame, function uncertain. The CDR3 loop spans 15 amino acids. Germline trimming cut 1 base from V and 0 bases from J; bases unmatched to any gene: 2.